These 23 T cell receptor beta chains came from one sample sequenced in a study of T cells in Graves' hyperthyroidism and ophthalmopathy. Using RNA transcripts as the source, TCR beta CDR3 regions were amplified. Using the HTBI primer set, a first-round RT-PCR was run on the TCR CDR3. Via MiXCR, TCRdb re-called the multiplex PCR reads, giving one row per CDR3 protein. Here the sample spans some 690,000 distinct CDR3 sequences, 15% to 20% being singletons. Sequencing was done on a sample of blood. The origin of the receptors is a man between 45 and 60 years old with Graves' hyperthyroidism.

Many counts were recorded for this clonotype. This chain joins TRBV13 and TRBJ2-1; D is uncertain. There are 15 residues in the CDR3. Trimming took 4 bases from V and 4 from J, leaving 14 bases between them. Germline CDR1 PRHDT, CDR2 FYEKMQ (reference sequence). Written as DNA, the CDR3 is TGTGCCAGCAGCTCACAGATAGAACAATACAATGAGCAGTTCTTC. It specifies CASSSQIEQYNEQFF.

In its sample, this clonotype was seen a few times. The CDR3 spells CSASPHTGAGTDTEAFF. DNA of the CDR3: TGCAGTGCTAGCCCTCATACAGGGGCTGGAACGGACACTGAAGCTTTCTTT. The chain couples TRBV20-1 to TRBJ1-1; 7 nucleotides agree with TRBD1. Germline V gene sequence: CDR1 DFQATT, CDR2 SNEGSKA (reference sequence). The CDR3 spans 17 residues. With 3 bases clipped from V and 3 bases from J, the junction kept 16 bases outside the gene matches.

Regarding this clonotype: Being one base from a much bigger clone, this may be a read error. The DNA for the CDR3 is TGTGCCAGCAGCTTGGCCGCACAGGGTGAAGAGACCCAGTACTTC. It translates to CASSLAAQGEETQYF. The rearrangement uses TRBV5-5 and TRBJ2-5, with D possibly matching TRBD1 (6 bases). Deletions cut 0 bases from V and 3 bases from J, with 12 bases between. Per germline, CDR1 SGHKS and CDR2 YYEKEE (reference sequence). This CDR3 region has 15 residues.

This clonotype was picked up many times. CDR3 residues: CASSVEDGPRAGELFF. In DNA form, the CDR3 reads TGTGCCAGCAGCGTAGAGGACGGCCCTCGGGCCGGGGAGCTGTTTTTT. The J gene is TRBJ2-2, the V gene TRBV9; D ambiguous. V lost 0 bases to trimming and J lost 6 bases, with 15 bases between them. The V gene's germline CDR1 is SGDLS and CDR2 YYNGEE. This CDR3 region has 16 residues.

The sample holds many counts of this clonotype. This rearrangement joins TRBV2 to TRBJ2-7; TRBD2 is a possible D gene (5 bases). CDR1 is SNHLY and CDR2 is FYNNEI in the germline V gene. CDR3 length: 16 amino acids. V lost 5 bases, J lost 0 bases, and 17 bases lay in between. DNA of the CDR3: TGTGCCAGCAGTTTGGGCGGACTGGAGAACTCCTACGAGCAGTACTTC. It specifies CASSLGGLENSYEQYF.

This clonotype was found once. This chain joins TRBV28 and TRBJ2-5, with 10 positions matching TRBD1. V was clipped by 4 bases and J by 3 bases; unmatched bases: 2. This CDR3 region has 14 residues. Germline V lookup: CDR1 MDHEN, CDR2 SYDVKM. CDR3: CASSSDRGKETQYF. The CDR3 DNA reads TGTGCCAGCAGTTCGGACAGGGGGAAAGAGACCCAGTACTTC.

This clonotype was seen more than once but under ten times. The rearrangement joins TRBV6-6 to TRBJ2-7; 9 positions match TRBD2. The germline V gene encodes CDR1 MNHNY and CDR2 SVGAGI (reference sequence). This CDR3 comprises 19 residues. The trim removed 2 bases at V and 0 bases at J, leaving 14 bases unmatched. DNA of the CDR3: TGTGCCAGCAGTTACCGGGCCCCTCAAGCGGGGGGTGACTCCTACGAGCAGTACTTC. This gives the protein CASSYRAPQAGGDSYEQYF.

This clonotype has a count of ten or more. CDR3: CASSLPSGMRDEQYF. The CDR3 coding sequence is TGTGCCAGCAGCTTGCCCAGCGGGATGAGGGACGAGCAGTACTTC. The chain employs TRBV5-5 and TRBJ2-7, with 7 bases matching TRBD2. The CDR3 has 15 amino acids. Germline V gene data show CDR1 as SGHKS and CDR2 as YYEKEE (reference sequence). The J segment lost 5 bases and the V segment lost 1 base, leaving 9 bases of the junction unmatched. The full variable domain, rest sourced from reference TRBV5-5 and TRBJ2-7, is DAGVTQSPTHLIKTRGQQVTLRCSPISGHKSVSWYQQVLGQGPQFIFQYYEKEERGRGNFPDRFSARQFPNYSSELNVNALLLGDSALYLCASSLPSGMRDEQYFGPGTRLTVT.

This chain connects TRBV28 to TRBJ1-5, with 7 bases aligning to TRBD1. CDR1 and CDR2 from the germline V gene are MDHEN and SYDVKM. The CDR3 runs to 15 residues. Unmatched junction bases numbered 10, after V lost 6 bases and J lost 5 bases. The CDR3: CASSPRRGRHQPQHF. The CDR3 DNA reads TGTGCCAGCAGCCCTCGAAGGGGGCGACATCAGCCCCAGCATTTT.

Regarding this clonotype: Mismatch with germline at one junction end may stem from a read error. The chain uses TRBV6-5 and TRBJ2-3, with a possible D match to TRBD2 (5 bases). Germline CDR1 MNHEY, CDR2 SVGAGI. This CDR3 has 14 residues. Written as DNA, the CDR3 is TGTGCCGGCAGTTACGAGAGCGGCTCTAAGGCGCAGTATTTT. Its protein product is CAGSYESGSKAQYF.

This clonotype was observed a few times. The chain combines TRBV20-1 with TRBJ2-7; 8 positions match TRBD2. V trimming: 8 bases; J trimming: 5 bases; junction bases outside the gene matches: 5. Germline V gene lookup returns CDR1 DFQATT and CDR2 SNEGSKA (reference sequence). The CDR3 consists of 11 residues. The CDR3 region is CSPTSGHEQYF. Written as DNA, the CDR3 is TGCAGTCCAACTAGCGGCCACGAGCAGTACTTC.

V usage is TRBV6-5 and J usage is TRBJ1-1; the D is unclear. CDR1 is MNHEY and CDR2 is SVGAGI in the germline V gene. The CDR3 contains 13 residues. V was cut by 0 bases and J by 10 bases, with 12 bases left in between. This CDR3 reads CASSYSGPVGAFF. As DNA, the CDR3 is TGTGCCAGCAGTTACTCGGGCCCCGTAGGAGCTTTCTTT.

This clonotype was detected a few times. The chain recombines TRBV12-3 or TRBV12-4 with TRBJ2-7; 8 bases fit TRBD2. The J segment lost 7 bases and the V segment lost 6 bases, leaving 14 bases of the junction unmatched. CDR3 length: 15 amino acids. CDR3 region: CASSLRERERGEQYF. The CDR3, as DNA: TGTGCCAGCAGCCTCAGGGAGCGGGAGCGGGGAGAGCAGTACTTC.

This clonotype was counted at least ten times. The V and J genes are TRBV11-3 and TRBJ2-2, with D possibly being TRBD1 or TRBD2 (5 bases each). The CDR3 contains 15 residues. The germline V and J ends were trimmed by 3 bases and 0 bases, with 8 bases remaining between them. The germline V gene has CDR1 SGHNT and CDR2 YENEEA. CDR3 nucleotides: TGTGCCAGCAGCTTTCGAGGGGCGAACACCGGGGAGCTGTTTTTT. It specifies CASSFRGANTGELFF. The variable domain in full, completed from reference TRBV11-3 and TRBJ2-2, reads EAGVVQSPRYKIIEKKQPVAFWCNPISGHNTLYWYLQNLGQGPELLIRYENEEAVDDSQLPKDRFSAERLKGVDSTLKIQPAELGDSAVYLCASSFRGANTGELFFGEGSRLTVL.

Ten or more counts support this clonotype. The V and J genes are TRBV7-8 and TRBJ2-7; 7 nucleotides align to TRBD1. CDR1 and CDR2 (germline): SGHVS, FQNEAQ. Unmatched junction bases numbered 5, after V lost 3 bases and J lost 0 bases. The CDR3 has 15 residues. The CDR3 nucleotides read TGTGCCAGCAGCTTGTCCTGGGACAGCTCCTACGAGCAGTACTTC. Translation: CASSLSWDSSYEQYF.

The chain is built from TRBV27 and TRBJ2-3; D perhaps matches TRBD1 (7 bases). The CDR3 contains 19 residues. Deletions cut 2 bases from V and 14 bases from J, with 35 bases between. The germline V gene encodes CDR1 MNHEY and CDR2 SMNVEV (reference sequence). CDR3 loop: CASSLRASAHPGGLGLGYF. The CDR3 DNA reads as TGTGCCAGCAGTTTAAGGGCGTCGGCCCACCCAGGGGGACTCGGATTGGGGTATTTT.

Many counts were recorded for this clonotype. This chain connects TRBV13 to TRBJ2-3; no firm D call. With 3 bases removed from V and 6 bases from J, the gap between germline ends came to 19 bases. The CDR3 loop spans 16 amino acids. Looked up from germline, CDR1 is PRHDT and CDR2 is FYEKMQ (reference sequence). The CDR3 spells CASSFTTTYEPDTQYF. CDR3 nucleotides: TGTGCCAGCAGCTTTACCACCACCTATGAGCCGGATACGCAGTATTTT.

The chain's CDR3 is CASRGGQRNTGELFF. Written as DNA, the CDR3 is TGTGCCAGCAGAGGGGGACAGCGAAACACCGGGGAGCTGTTTTTT. This chain links TRBV12-3 or TRBV12-4 with TRBJ2-2, with 7 bases identical to TRBD1. The CDR3 sequence is 15 residues long. V lost 6 bases to trimming and J lost 2 bases; unmatched junction nucleotides: 6.

The V and J genes are TRBV2 and TRBJ2-7, with D perhaps given as TRBD1 or TRBD2 (6 bases each). CDR1 SNHLY and CDR2 FYNNEI come from the germline V gene. V was trimmed by 7 bases and J by 1 base, leaving 11 bases between them. The CDR3 is made up of 13 amino acids. The CDR3 DNA sequence: TGTGCCAGCACGGGGGCAGCATCCTACGAGCAGTACTTC. It codes for CASTGAASYEQYF.

At least ten counts were recorded for this clonotype. The chain carries TRBV5-1 and TRBJ2-7; no clear D. The CDR3 is 12 amino acids. In germline, CDR1 is SGHRS, CDR2 YFSETQ. Trimming removed 1 base at V and 4 bases at J, with 6 bases between. The CDR3 reads CASSLNFYEQYF. The CDR3 DNA sequence: TGCGCCAGCAGCTTGAATTTTTACGAGCAGTACTTC.

The V call is TRBV4-1, the J call TRBJ2-1; a weak D match, TRBD1 (6 bases). Germline CDR1 is MGHRA and CDR2 is YSYEKL. Trimming took off 4 bases at V and 5 bases at J, with 15 bases between the two ends. The CDR3 covers 15 residues. The CDR3 sequence is CASSLGQNRNNEQFF. The CDR3 DNA reads TGCGCCAGCAGCCTAGGACAGAATAGAAACAATGAGCAGTTCTTC.

This clonotype was observed a few times. V and J are TRBV4-1 and TRBJ2-2, with 9 bases lining up with TRBD2. This CDR3 is 17 amino acids long. V lost 3 bases to trimming and J lost 7 bases; unmatched junction nucleotides: 12. Germline V gene sequence: CDR1 MGHRA, CDR2 YSYEKL. Written as DNA, the CDR3 is TGCGCCAGCAGCCAGGGACCCAGCGGGAGGAGGAACGGGGAGCTGTTTTTT. The encoded protein is CASSQGPSGRRNGELFF.

The table lists this clonotype with a few counts. The genes are TRBV7-9 and TRBJ1-1, with D unresolved. The CDR3 length is 13 residues. CDR1 and CDR2 from the germline V gene are SEHNR and FQNEAQ (reference sequence). V lost 4 bases and J 6 bases, leaving 12 bases between the germline ends. CDR3 in amino acids: CASSSRETSEAFF. The CDR3 bases are TGTGCCAGCAGCTCGCGGGAAACATCTGAAGCTTTCTTT.